The next 15 T cell receptor beta chains were all read from a single sample in a study of T cell responses to AZD1222 COVID-19 vaccine. Clones were read by immunoSEQ multiplex PCR, and TCRdb kept only the in-frame ones, dropping some. The profile shows more than 100,000 clones, 88% of them singletons. Sequenced material: peripheral blood, taken on day 0 of AZD1222 vaccination. These receptors were obtained from an adult in good health.

This clone was found once. This chain connects TRBV19 to TRBJ2-3; a possible D gene is TRBD2 (6 bases). V shed 6 bases and J shed 5 bases, with 6 bases lying between them. Germline CDR1 and CDR2: LNHDA and SQIVND (reference sequence). The CDR3 totals 11 residues. This CDR3 is CASRGGDTQYF. Written as DNA, the CDR3 is TGTGCCAGTAGGGGGGGAGATACGCAGTATTTT.

This chain joins TRBV7-2 and TRBJ2-3; 8 bases agree with TRBD2. Germline assignment: CDR1 SGHTA and CDR2 FQGNSA. CDR3 size: 15 residues. The junction had 6 bases not matched to a gene; V was cut back by 1 base and J by 6 bases. The CDR3 is CASSLESGSLDTQYF. The DNA of the CDR3 is TGTGCCAGCAGCTTAGAGAGCGGGAGCCTCGATACGCAGTATTTT. The full variable domain, with the rest looked up from reference TRBV7-2 and TRBJ2-3, is GAGVSQSPSNKVTEKGKDVELRCDPISGHTALYWYRQSLGQGLEFLIYFQGNSAPDKSGLPSDRFSAERTGGSVSTLTIQRTQQEDSAVYLCASSLESGSLDTQYFGPGTRLTVL.

The rearrangement joins TRBV9 to TRBJ1-2; a weak D match, TRBD1 (6 bases). CDR3 length: 16 residues. Germline CDR1 SGDLS, CDR2 YYNGEE. V lost 4 bases and J 4 bases, leaving 20 bases between the germline ends. As DNA, the CDR3 is TGTGCCAGCAGCCCTCGGGTGTCGGGGGGCGGCTATGGCTACACCTTC. Residues: CASSPRVSGGGYGYTF.

The chain combines TRBV5-5 with TRBJ1-1; D ambiguous. The V end lost 3 bases, the J end lost 3 bases, and 9 bases lay between the germline ends. Germline loops: CDR1 SGHKS, CDR2 YYEKEE (reference sequence). The CDR3 spans 13 residues. The DNA of the CDR3 is TGTGCCAGCAGCTCGGACCTTTACACTGAAGCTTTCTTT. It encodes CASSSDLYTEAFF.

This clone has a single count. The chain employs TRBV7-3 and TRBJ2-1; weak D call: TRBD1 (6 bases). The germline CDR1 and CDR2 sequences are SGHTA and FQGTGA. Deletions cut 5 bases from V and 4 bases from J, with 9 bases between. The CDR3 spans 13 residues. The DNA for the CDR3 is TGTGCCAGCAGCCCCGGACAGTACAATGAGCAGTTCTTC. Translation: CASSPGQYNEQFF.

The chain links TRBV24-1 to TRBJ2-2; the D gene is possibly TRBD1 (6 bases). V lost 1 base to trimming and J lost 0 bases, with 14 bases between them. CDR3 length equals 18 residues. CDR1 is KGHDR and CDR2 is SFDVKD in the germline V gene. The CDR3 DNA reads as TGTGCCACCAGTGATTTTGGCAGGGGAATAGCGAACACCGGGGAGCTGTTTTTT. It encodes CATSDFGRGIANTGELFF.

The V call is TRBV7-2, the J call TRBJ1-6; 7 bases fit TRBD1. The CDR3 runs 16 residues. With 4 bases clipped from V and 7 bases from J, the junction kept 10 bases outside the gene matches. Germline V gene lookup returns CDR1 SGHTA and CDR2 FQGNSA. CDR3: CASSSRGGLGNSPLHF. The CDR3 bases are TGTGCCAGCAGCTCGCGAGGGGGCTTGGGGAATTCACCCCTCCACTTT.

The rearrangement joins TRBV30 to TRBJ1-1; tentatively, D is TRBD1 (6 bases). V was pared by 7 bases and J by 1 base, with 10 bases between. The CDR3 sequence is 12 residues long. CDR1 is GTSNPN, CDR2 SVGIG, per germline (reference sequence). Here the CDR3 DNA reads TGTGCCTATAGACAGGAGAACACTGAAGCTTTCTTT. Amino acids: CAYRQENTEAFF.

The chain links TRBV19 to TRBJ1-4; D is undetermined. Per germline, CDR1 LNHDA and CDR2 SQIVND (reference sequence). V was shortened by 7 bases and J by 7 bases, with 19 bases between the two germline ends. This CDR3 spans 15 amino acids. CDR3 in amino acids: CASNGRGPRGEKLFF. The CDR3 DNA sequence: TGTGCCAGTAACGGGAGAGGGCCACGGGGTGAAAAACTGTTTTTT.

The chain has TRBV6-6 and TRBJ1-3, with 7 bases identical to TRBD1. The CDR3 is 15 residues long. Trimming removed 0 bases from V and 3 bases from J; junction bases left unmatched: 2. Germline V CDR1 and CDR2: MNHNY, SVGAGI (reference sequence). DNA of the CDR3: TGTGCCAGCAGTTACTCACCAGGGGGTGGAAACACCATATATTTT. Translation gives CASSYSPGGGNTIYF.

The chain combines TRBV30 with TRBJ1-1; D is perhaps TRBD1 (5 bases). The germline CDR1 and CDR2 sequences are GTSNPN and SVGIG (reference sequence). The V gene lost 3 bases and the J gene lost 3 bases, with 14 bases spanning the gap. CDR3 length equals 14 residues. CDR3 in amino acids: CAWSQSRGYTEAFF. In DNA, the CDR3 is TGTGCCTGGAGCCAAAGTCGGGGGTACACTGAAGCTTTCTTT.

V gene TRBV9 combines with J gene TRBJ1-2; the D gene is possibly TRBD1 (5 bases). The CDR3 runs to 16 residues. V lost 4 bases and J lost 0, with 16 bases in between. CDR1 SGDLS and CDR2 YYNGEE come from the germline V gene. For the CDR3, the DNA is TGTGCCAGCAGCCTAGGGGTGGGCAGGTCTAACTATGGCTACACCTTC. Protein sequence: CASSLGVGRSNYGYTF.

The gene calls are TRBV24-1 and TRBJ2-1; the D is unclear. V was clipped by 1 base and J by 5 bases, with 2 bases between them. The germline V gene encodes CDR1 KGHDR and CDR2 SFDVKD. The CDR3 contains 12 residues. CDR3 loop: CATSDFNNEQFF. The CDR3 nucleotides read TGTGCCACCAGTGATTTTAACAATGAGCAGTTCTTC.

The J gene is TRBJ1-6, the V gene TRBV19; the match to TRBD1 covers 7 bases. This CDR3 spans 14 amino acids. J lost 9 bases, V lost 5 bases, and 7 bases had no gene match. Germline CDR1 reads LNHDA; CDR2 reads SQIVND (reference sequence). The CDR3 DNA reads as TGTGCCAGTAGTTTCAGGGGGTTAGGTTCACCCCTCCACTTT. This codes for CASSFRGLGSPLHF.

V is TRBV5-6 and J is TRBJ1-5, with D uncertain. Per the germline V gene, CDR1 is SGHDT and CDR2 is YYEEEE. V gave up 0 bases and J gave up 2 bases, with 9 bases separating them. The CDR3 length is 15 residues. The CDR3: CASSLGLAGNQPQHF. The CDR3 DNA reads as TGTGCCAGCAGCTTGGGGCTCGCGGGCAATCAGCCCCAGCATTTT.